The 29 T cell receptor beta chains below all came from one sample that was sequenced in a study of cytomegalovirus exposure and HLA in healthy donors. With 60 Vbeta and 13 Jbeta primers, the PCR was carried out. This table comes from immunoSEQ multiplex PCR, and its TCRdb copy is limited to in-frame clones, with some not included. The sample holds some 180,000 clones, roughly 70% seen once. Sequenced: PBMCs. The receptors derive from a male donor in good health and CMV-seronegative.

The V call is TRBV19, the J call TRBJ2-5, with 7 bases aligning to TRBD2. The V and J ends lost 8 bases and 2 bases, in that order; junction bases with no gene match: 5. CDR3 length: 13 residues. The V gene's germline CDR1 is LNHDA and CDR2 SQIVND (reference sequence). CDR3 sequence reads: CASAASGQETQYF. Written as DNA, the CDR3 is TGTGCCAGTGCGGCTAGCGGACAAGAGACCCAGTACTTC.

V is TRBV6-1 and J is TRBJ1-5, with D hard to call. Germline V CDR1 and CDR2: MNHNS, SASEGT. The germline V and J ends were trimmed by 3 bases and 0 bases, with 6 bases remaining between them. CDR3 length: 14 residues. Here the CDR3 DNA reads TGTGCCAGCAGTGACAGGCTTAGCAATCAGCCCCAGCATTTT. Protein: CASSDRLSNQPQHF.

DNA for the CDR3: TGTGCCATCTGGACTAGCGGGAGTCTAGATACGCAGTATTTT. Encoded protein: CAIWTSGSLDTQYF. This chain links TRBV10-3 with TRBJ2-3; 13 positions agree with TRBD2. The V segment lost 8 bases and the J segment 5 bases; nucleotides outside the gene matches: 4. The germline V gene has CDR1 ENHRY and CDR2 SYGVKD. The CDR3 is made up of 14 amino acids.

The CDR3 DNA reads TGTGCCAGCAGCTCAGGGTGGGAGACCCAGTACTTC. It specifies CASSSGWETQYF. The J gene is TRBJ2-5, the V gene TRBV6-5, with TRBD1 as a possible D gene (5 bases). Germline CDR1 reads MNHEY; CDR2 reads SVGAGI. Deletions cut 6 bases from V and 5 bases from J, with 10 bases between. The CDR3 is made up of 12 amino acids.

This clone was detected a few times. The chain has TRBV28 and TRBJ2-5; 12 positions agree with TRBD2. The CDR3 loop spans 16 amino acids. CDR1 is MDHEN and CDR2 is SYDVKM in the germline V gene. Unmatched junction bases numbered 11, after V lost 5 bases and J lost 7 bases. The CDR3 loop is CASSLRTSGTYGTQYF. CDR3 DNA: TGTGCCAGCAGTCTTCGGACTAGCGGGACATATGGGACCCAGTACTTC.

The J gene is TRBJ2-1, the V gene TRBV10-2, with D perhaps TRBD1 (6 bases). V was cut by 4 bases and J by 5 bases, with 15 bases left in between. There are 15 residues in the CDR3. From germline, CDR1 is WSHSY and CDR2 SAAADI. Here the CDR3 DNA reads TGCGCCAGCAGTGTTCCGGGACAACCCGACAATGAGCAGTTCTTC. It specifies CASSVPGQPDNEQFF.

This CDR3 reads CASSQSGGQPIDSNQPQHF. DNA of the CDR3: TGCGCCAGCAGTCAATCGGGGGGACAGCCAATTGATAGCAATCAGCCCCAGCATTTT. The V and J genes are TRBV23-1 and TRBJ1-5; TRBD1 matches at 7 bases. TRBV23-1 is identified as an open reading frame with a role that is uncertain. V shed 0 bases and J 0 bases; nucleotides not matched to a gene: 11. The CDR3 has 19 residues.

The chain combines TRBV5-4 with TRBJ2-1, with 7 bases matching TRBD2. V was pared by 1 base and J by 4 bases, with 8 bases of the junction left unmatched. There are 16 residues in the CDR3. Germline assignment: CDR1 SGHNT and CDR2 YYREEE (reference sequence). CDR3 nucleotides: TGTGCCAGCAGCTTGTTGGGGCGGGGGATATACAATGAGCAGTTCTTC. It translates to CASSLLGRGIYNEQFF.

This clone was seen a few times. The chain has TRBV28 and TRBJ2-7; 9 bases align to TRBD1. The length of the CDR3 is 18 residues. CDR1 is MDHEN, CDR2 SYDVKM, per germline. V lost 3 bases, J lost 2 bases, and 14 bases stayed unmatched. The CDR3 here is CASSFFPPGTGPPYEQYF. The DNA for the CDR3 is TGTGCCAGCAGTTTTTTTCCTCCCGGGACAGGGCCTCCCTACGAGCAGTACTTC.

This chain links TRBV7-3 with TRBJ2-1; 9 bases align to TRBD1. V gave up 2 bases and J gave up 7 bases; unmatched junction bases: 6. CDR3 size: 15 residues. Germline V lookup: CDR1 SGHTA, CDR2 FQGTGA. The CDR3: CASSLPGQGTNEQFF. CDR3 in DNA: TGTGCCAGCAGCTTACCCGGACAGGGGACGAATGAGCAGTTCTTC.

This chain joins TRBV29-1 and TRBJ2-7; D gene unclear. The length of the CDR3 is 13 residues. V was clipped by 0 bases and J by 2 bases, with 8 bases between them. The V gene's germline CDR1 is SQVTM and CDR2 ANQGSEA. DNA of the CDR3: TGCAGCGTTGAAGAATCTACCCCCTACGAGCAGTACTTC. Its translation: CSVEESTPYEQYF.

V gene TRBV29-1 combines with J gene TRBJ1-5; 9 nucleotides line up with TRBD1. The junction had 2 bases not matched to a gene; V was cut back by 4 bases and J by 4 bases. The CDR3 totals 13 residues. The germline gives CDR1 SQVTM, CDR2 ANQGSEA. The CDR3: CSVGDRVNQPQHF. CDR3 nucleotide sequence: TGCAGCGTTGGGGACAGGGTTAATCAGCCCCAGCATTTT. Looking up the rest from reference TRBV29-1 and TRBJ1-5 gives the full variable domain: SAVISQKPSRDICQRGTSLTIQCQVDSQVTMMFWYRQQPGQSLTLIATANQGSEATYESGFVIDKFPISRPNLTFSTLTVSNMSPEDSSIYLCSVGDRVNQPQHFGDGTRLSIL.

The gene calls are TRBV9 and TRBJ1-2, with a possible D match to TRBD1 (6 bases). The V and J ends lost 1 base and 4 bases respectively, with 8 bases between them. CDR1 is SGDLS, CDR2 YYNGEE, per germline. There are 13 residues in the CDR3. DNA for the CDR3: TGTGCCAGCAGCGTAACAGGGCTCTATGGCTACACCTTC. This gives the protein CASSVTGLYGYTF.

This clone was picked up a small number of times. The CDR3 coding sequence is TGCGCCAGCAACCGGGACAGTACAGATACGCAGTATTTT. As protein: CASNRDSTDTQYF. The chain employs TRBV10-1 and TRBJ2-3; 7 bases are shared with TRBD1. Per the germline V gene, CDR1 is WNHNN and CDR2 is SYGVQD (reference sequence). The CDR3 runs 13 residues. V lost 7 bases, J lost 3 bases, and 4 bases stayed unmatched.

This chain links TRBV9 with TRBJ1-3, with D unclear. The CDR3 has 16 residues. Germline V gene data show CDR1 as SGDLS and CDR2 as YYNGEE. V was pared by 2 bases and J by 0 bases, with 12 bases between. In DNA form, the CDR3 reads TGTGCCAGCAGCGTCCGCCCTTACGGCTCTGGAAACACCATATATTTT. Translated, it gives CASSVRPYGSGNTIYF. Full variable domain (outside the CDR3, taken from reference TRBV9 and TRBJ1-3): DSGVTQTPKHLITATGQRVTLRCSPRSGDLSVYWYQQSLDQGLQFLIQYYNGEERAKGNILERFSAQQFPDLHSELNLSSLELGDSALYFCASSVRPYGSGNTIYFGEGSWLTVV.

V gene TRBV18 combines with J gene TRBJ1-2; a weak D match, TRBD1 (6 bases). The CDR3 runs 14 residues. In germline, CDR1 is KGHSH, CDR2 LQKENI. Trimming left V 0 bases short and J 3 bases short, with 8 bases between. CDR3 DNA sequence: TGTGCCAGCTCACCACCTGGGGGCCACTATGGCTACACCTTC. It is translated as CASSPPGGHYGYTF.

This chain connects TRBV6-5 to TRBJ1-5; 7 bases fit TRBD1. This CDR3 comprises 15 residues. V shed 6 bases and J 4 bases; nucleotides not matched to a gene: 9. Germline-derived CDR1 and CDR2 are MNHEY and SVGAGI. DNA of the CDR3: TGTGCCAGCAGCCTTAGGGACAGCGCGAATCAGCCCCAGCATTTT. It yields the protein CASSLRDSANQPQHF.

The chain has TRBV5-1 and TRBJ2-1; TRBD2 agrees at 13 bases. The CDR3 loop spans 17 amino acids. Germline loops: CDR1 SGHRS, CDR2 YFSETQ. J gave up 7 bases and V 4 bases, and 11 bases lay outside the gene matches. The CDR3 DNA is TGCGCCAGCAGCCTCCCCGGGACTAGCGGGGTATCGAATGAGCAGTTCTTC. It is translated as CASSLPGTSGVSNEQFF.

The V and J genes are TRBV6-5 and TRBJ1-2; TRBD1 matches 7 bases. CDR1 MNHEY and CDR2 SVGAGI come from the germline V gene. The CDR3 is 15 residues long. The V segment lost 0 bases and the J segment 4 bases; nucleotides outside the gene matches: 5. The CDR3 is CASSYSQGGGYGYTF. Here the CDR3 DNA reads TGTGCCAGCAGTTACTCGCAGGGGGGCGGCTATGGCTACACCTTC.

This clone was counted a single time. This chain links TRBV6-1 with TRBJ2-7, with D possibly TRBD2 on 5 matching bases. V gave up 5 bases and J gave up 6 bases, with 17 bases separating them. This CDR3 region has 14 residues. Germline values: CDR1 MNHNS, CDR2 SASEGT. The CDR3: CASSPHDPGSEQYF. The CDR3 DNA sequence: TGTGCCAGCAGTCCCCACGACCCTGGGAGCGAGCAGTACTTC.

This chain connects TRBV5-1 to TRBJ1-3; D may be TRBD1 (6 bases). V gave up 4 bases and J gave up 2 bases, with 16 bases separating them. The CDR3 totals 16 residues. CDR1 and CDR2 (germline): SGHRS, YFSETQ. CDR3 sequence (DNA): TGCGCCAGCAGCCCCGGGGTGGGGGCAACTGGAAACACCATATATTTT. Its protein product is CASSPGVGATGNTIYF.

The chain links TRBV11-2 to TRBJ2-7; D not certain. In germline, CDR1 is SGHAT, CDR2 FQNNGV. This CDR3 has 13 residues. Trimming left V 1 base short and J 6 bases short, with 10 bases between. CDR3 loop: CASSLVTRLEQYF. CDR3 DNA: TGTGCCAGCAGCTTAGTTACGCGGCTCGAGCAGTACTTC.

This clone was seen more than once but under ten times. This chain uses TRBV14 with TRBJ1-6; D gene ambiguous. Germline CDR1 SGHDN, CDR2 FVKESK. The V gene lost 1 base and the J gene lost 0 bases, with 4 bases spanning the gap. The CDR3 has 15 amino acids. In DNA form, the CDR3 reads TGTGCCAGCAGCCAAGCGTTCTCCTATAATTCACCCCTCCACTTT. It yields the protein CASSQAFSYNSPLHF.

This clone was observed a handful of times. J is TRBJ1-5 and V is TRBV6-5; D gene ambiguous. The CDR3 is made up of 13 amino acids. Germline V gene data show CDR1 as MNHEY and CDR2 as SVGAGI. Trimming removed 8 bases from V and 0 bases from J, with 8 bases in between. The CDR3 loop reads CASRGYSNQPQHF. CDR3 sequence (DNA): TGTGCCAGCCGGGGATATAGCAATCAGCCCCAGCATTTT.

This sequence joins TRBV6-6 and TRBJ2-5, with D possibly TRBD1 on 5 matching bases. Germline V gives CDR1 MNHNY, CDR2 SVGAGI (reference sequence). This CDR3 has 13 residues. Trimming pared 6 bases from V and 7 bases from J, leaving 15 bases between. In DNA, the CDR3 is TGTGCCAGCAGCTTGGACACCTTGGGGACCCAGTACTTC. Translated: CASSLDTLGTQYF.

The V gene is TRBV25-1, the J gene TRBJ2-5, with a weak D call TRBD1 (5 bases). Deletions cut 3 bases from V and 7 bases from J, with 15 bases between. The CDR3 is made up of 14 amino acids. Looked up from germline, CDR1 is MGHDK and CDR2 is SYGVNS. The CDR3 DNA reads TGTGCCAGCAGTGACGTGGACATTATTGGGACCCAGTACTTC. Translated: CASSDVDIIGTQYF.

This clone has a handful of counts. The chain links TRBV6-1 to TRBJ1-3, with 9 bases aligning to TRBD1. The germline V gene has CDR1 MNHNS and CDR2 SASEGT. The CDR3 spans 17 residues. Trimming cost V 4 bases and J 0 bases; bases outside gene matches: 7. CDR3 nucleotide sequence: TGTGCCAGCAGTGCTCCAACAGGGGGCCCCTCTGGAAACACCATATATTTT. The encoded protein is CASSAPTGGPSGNTIYF.

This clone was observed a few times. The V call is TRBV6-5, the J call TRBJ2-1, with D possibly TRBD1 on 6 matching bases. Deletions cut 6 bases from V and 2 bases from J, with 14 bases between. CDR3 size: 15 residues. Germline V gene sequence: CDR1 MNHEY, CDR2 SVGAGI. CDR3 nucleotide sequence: TGTGCCAGCAGCTTAGGTCCAGGGGCCTACAATGAGCAGTTCTTC. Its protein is CASSLGPGAYNEQFF.

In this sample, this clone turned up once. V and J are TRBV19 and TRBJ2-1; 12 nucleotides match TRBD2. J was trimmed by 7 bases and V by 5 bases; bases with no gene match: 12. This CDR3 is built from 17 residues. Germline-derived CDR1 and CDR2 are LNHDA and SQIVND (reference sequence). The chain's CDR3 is CASSFAALAGGGNEQFF. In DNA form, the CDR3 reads TGTGCCAGTAGTTTCGCGGCACTAGCGGGGGGCGGAAATGAGCAGTTCTTC.